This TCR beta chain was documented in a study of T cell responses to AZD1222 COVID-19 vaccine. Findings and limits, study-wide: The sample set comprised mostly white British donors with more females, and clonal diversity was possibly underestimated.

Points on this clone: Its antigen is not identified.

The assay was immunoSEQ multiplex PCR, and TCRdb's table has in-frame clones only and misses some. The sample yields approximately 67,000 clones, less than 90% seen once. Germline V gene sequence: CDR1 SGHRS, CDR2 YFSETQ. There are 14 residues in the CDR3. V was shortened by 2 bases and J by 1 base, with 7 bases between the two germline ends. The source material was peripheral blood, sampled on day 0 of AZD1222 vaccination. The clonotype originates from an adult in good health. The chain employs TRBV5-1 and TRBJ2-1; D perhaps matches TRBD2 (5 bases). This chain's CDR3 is CASSFGDSYNEQFF. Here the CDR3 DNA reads TGCGCCAGCAGCTTCGGGGATTCCTACAATGAGCAGTTCTTC. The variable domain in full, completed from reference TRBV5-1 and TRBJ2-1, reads KAGVTQTPRYLIKTRGQQVTLSCSPISGHRSVSWYQQTPGQGLQFLFEYFSETQRNKGNFPGRFSGRQFSNSRSEMNVSTLELGDSALYLCASSFGDSYNEQFFGPGTRLTVL.